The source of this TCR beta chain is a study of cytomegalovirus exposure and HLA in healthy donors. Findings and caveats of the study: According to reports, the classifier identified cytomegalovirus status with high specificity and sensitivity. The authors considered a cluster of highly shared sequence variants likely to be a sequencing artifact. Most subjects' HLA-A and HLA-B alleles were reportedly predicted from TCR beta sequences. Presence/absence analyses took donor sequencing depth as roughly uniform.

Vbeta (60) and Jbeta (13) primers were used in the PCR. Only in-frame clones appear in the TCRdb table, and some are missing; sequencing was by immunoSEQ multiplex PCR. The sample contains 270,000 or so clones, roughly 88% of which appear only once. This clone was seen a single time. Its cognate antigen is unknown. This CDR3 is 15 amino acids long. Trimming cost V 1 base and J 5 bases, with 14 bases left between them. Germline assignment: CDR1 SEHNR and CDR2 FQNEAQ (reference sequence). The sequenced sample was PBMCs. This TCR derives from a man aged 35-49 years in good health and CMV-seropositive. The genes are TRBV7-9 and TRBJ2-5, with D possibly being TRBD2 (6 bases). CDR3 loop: CASSLGDSSKETQYF. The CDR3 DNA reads TGTGCCAGCAGCTTAGGGGACTCCTCAAAGGAGACCCAGTACTTC.